Below are 25 T cell receptor beta chains sequenced from a single sample in a study of T-cell memory formation after mild COVID-19. TCRdb reprocessed the 5' RACE reads via MiXCR and lists one record per CDR3 protein. Of roughly 340,000 distinct CDR3 sequences listed, more than 20% are singletons. The sequencing input was PBMCs or a T cell subset sorted from them (not recorded which). These receptors were collected from a man aged 18 to 30 who had mild COVID-19 (a few samples of this study predate the infection). Cell type and time point are not known.

The table lists this clonotype with a few counts. V is TRBV10-3 and J is TRBJ1-3; D is ambiguous. CDR1 and CDR2 from the germline V gene are ENHRY and SYGVKD. The CDR3 length is 13 residues. V was pared by 4 bases and J by 2 bases, with 6 bases between. The CDR3 DNA reads as TGTGCCATCAGTGGGAAAGCTGGAAACACCATATATTTT. As protein: CAISGKAGNTIYF.

This clonotype was picked up a small number of times. The chain has TRBV5-1 and TRBJ2-7; TRBD1 aligns across 7 bases. The V and J ends lost 4 bases and 3 bases, in that order; junction bases with no gene match: 10. CDR3 length: 15 amino acids. Germline values: CDR1 SGHRS, CDR2 YFSETQ. The CDR3 is CASSPGQPGNYEQYF. DNA of the CDR3: TGCGCCAGCAGCCCGGGACAGCCAGGAAACTACGAGCAGTACTTC.

The rearrangement links TRBV6-2 or TRBV6-3 to TRBJ2-7; D remains ambiguous. CDR3 length: 13 residues. CDR1 is MNHEY, CDR2 SVGEGT, per germline. V dropped 6 bases and J dropped 3 bases, with 12 bases sitting between them. The CDR3: CASSTSNFYEQYF. The CDR3 region has the DNA TGTGCCAGCAGCACTTCGAACTTCTACGAGCAGTACTTC.

The J gene is TRBJ1-1, the V gene TRBV28; D is undetermined. V lost 4 bases and J lost 10, with 16 bases in between. The V gene's germline CDR1 is MDHEN and CDR2 SYDVKM. This CDR3 comprises 13 residues. The CDR3 bases are TGTGCCAGCAGTTCCCCCTTAGCTTTGGTAGCTTTCTTT. Translating it yields CASSSPLALVAFF.

This clonotype was seen a handful of times. The chain carries TRBV9 and TRBJ1-4; maybe TRBD1 (5 bases). Deletions cut 4 bases from V and 7 bases from J, with 17 bases between. CDR1 and CDR2 (germline): SGDLS, YYNGEE. This CDR3 has 15 amino acids. For the CDR3, the DNA is TGTGCCAGCAGCCCCCCGGGGGAGGGAGTTGAAAAACTGTTTTTT. It codes for CASSPPGEGVEKLFF.

This sequence joins TRBV6-1 and TRBJ2-1; D not resolved. In germline, CDR1 is MNHNS, CDR2 SASEGT. The CDR3 is 14 amino acids. V dropped 1 base and J dropped 1 base, with 5 bases sitting between them. The CDR3 protein is CASSEGNSYNEQFF. CDR3 sequence (DNA): TGTGCCAGCAGTGAAGGGAATTCCTACAATGAGCAGTTCTTC.

V gene TRBV29-1 combines with J gene TRBJ2-5; D assignment may be TRBD1 or TRBD2 (5 bases each). Germline lookup yields CDR1 SQVTM and CDR2 ANQGSEA. The CDR3 loop spans 13 amino acids. DNA for the CDR3: TGCAGTTTTGACCGGGGCAGCCAAGAGACCCAGTACTTC. It yields the protein CSFDRGSQETQYF.

The table lists this clonotype with a few counts. The CDR3 DNA follows: TGTGCCAGCAGCTTCGGACAGGGACGCAGCTACACCTTC. This encodes CASSFGQGRSYTF. This rearrangement joins TRBV5-4 to TRBJ1-2; 8 bases map to TRBD1. There are 13 residues in the CDR3. CDR1 and CDR2 from the germline V gene are SGHNT and YYREEE (reference sequence). J was trimmed by 9 bases and V by 2 bases; bases with no gene match: 6. The full variable domain, in which reference TRBV5-4 and TRBJ1-2 provide the parts outside the CDR3, is ETGVTQSPTHLIKTRGQQVTLRCSSQSGHNTVSWYQQALGQGPQFIFQYYREEENGRGNFPPRFSGLQFPNYSSELNVNALELDDSALYLCASSFGQGRSYTFGSGTRLTVV.

The chain employs TRBV9 and TRBJ2-2; the D call may be TRBD1 or TRBD2 (5 bases each). Germline CDR1 and CDR2: SGDLS and YYNGEE. CDR3 length: 14 residues. V was shortened by 3 bases and J by 2 bases, with 8 bases between the two germline ends. The CDR3 here is CASSARDNTGELFF. CDR3 nucleotide sequence: TGTGCCAGCAGCGCTCGGGACAACACCGGGGAGCTGTTTTTT.

This clonotype was seen more than once but under ten times. The chain combines TRBV11-2 with TRBJ2-1, with 10 bases identical to TRBD2. CDR3 length: 12 amino acids. The germline V gene encodes CDR1 SGHAT and CDR2 FQNNGV. J lost 15 bases, V lost 6 bases, and 8 bases had no gene match. DNA for the CDR3: TGTGCCAGCAGTCGAAGCGGGGGGGTGCGGTTCTTC. Amino acid sequence: CASSRSGGVRFF.

This rearrangement joins TRBV12-3 or TRBV12-4 to TRBJ1-5; D is undetermined. CDR3 length: 17 amino acids. V was cut by 6 bases and J by 8 bases, with 26 bases left in between. The CDR3 DNA reads as TGTGCCAGCAGCTCCCAAGACATTTATCTTAATGGGGAGCCCCAGCATTTT. It codes for CASSSQDIYLNGEPQHF.

This clonotype was seen a few times. The chain links TRBV7-2 to TRBJ2-5; 8 bases align to TRBD2. The V gene end was trimmed by 5 bases and the J gene end by 4 bases; junction bases not matched to a gene: 9. Germline CDR1 and CDR2: SGHTA and FQGNSA. This CDR3 region has 15 residues. This chain's CDR3 is CASSVLAERGETQYF. CDR3 coding DNA: TGTGCCAGCAGCGTACTAGCGGAAAGGGGAGAGACCCAGTACTTC.

This clonotype showed up just a few times. The chain combines TRBV12-3 or TRBV12-4 with TRBJ1-2; 7 nucleotides line up with TRBD1. This CDR3 contains 13 residues. The V segment lost 6 bases and the J segment 4 bases; nucleotides outside the gene matches: 5. CDR3 loop: CASSRGQIYGYTF. The DNA of the CDR3 is TGTGCCAGCAGCCGGGGACAGATCTATGGCTACACCTTC.

This clonotype was observed a handful of times. This chain links TRBV4-3 with TRBJ2-1; D remains unclear. Germline-derived CDR1 and CDR2 are LGHNA and YSLEER. The CDR3 contains 15 residues. V was shortened by 3 bases and J by 9 bases, with 18 bases between the two germline ends. CDR3: CASSHVDGSPIEQFF. The CDR3 DNA follows: TGCGCCAGCAGCCATGTTGATGGGTCTCCCATTGAGCAGTTCTTC.

V is TRBV9 and J is TRBJ1-1; a possible D gene is TRBD1 (5 bases). Germline values: CDR1 SGDLS, CDR2 YYNGEE. The CDR3 is made up of 13 amino acids. The V gene lost 1 base and the J gene lost 5 bases, with 9 bases spanning the gap. Here the CDR3 DNA reads TGTGCCAGCAGCGTATGGGGGGGGACTGAAGCTTTCTTT. Residues: CASSVWGGTEAFF.

The V and J genes are TRBV6-5 and TRBJ2-7, with D possibly matching TRBD1 (6 bases). V lost 5 bases to trimming and J lost 8 bases, with 28 bases between them. The CDR3 is 17 residues long. Germline CDR1 and CDR2: MNHEY and SVGAGI. The CDR3 reads CASSQNYRVGSVLKQYF. DNA for the CDR3: TGTGCCAGCAGTCAAAACTACAGGGTGGGGAGTGTTTTGAAGCAGTACTTC.

The J gene is TRBJ2-5, the V gene TRBV5-1; 9 bases line up with TRBD1. The CDR3 consists of 15 residues. With V trimmed by 1 base and J by 5 bases, 6 bases remained unmatched. The V gene's germline CDR1 is SGHRS and CDR2 YFSETQ. The CDR3 region is CASSLLDRGDETQYF. The CDR3 DNA reads TGCGCCAGCAGCTTGTTGGACAGGGGTGATGAGACCCAGTACTTC. The variable domain in full, completed from reference TRBV5-1 and TRBJ2-5, reads KAGVTQTPRYLIKTRGQQVTLSCSPISGHRSVSWYQQTPGQGLQFLFEYFSETQRNKGNFPGRFSGRQFSNSRSEMNVSTLELGDSALYLCASSLLDRGDETQYFGPGTRLLVL.

This clonotype has more than one count but fewer than ten. The rearrangement links TRBV6-5 to TRBJ2-1; 9 bases match TRBD1. J was trimmed by 4 bases and V by 1 base; bases with no gene match: 11. Per the germline V gene, CDR1 is MNHEY and CDR2 is SVGAGI. There are 18 residues in the CDR3. CDR3 residues: CASSYFRPGDRAYNEQFF. CDR3 nucleotide sequence: TGTGCCAGCAGTTACTTCCGCCCGGGGGACAGGGCGTACAATGAGCAGTTCTTC.

A few counts support this clonotype. The chain links TRBV12-3 or TRBV12-4 to TRBJ1-5; no definite D call. CDR3 length: 12 amino acids. Trimming cost V 5 bases and J 6 bases, with 8 bases left between them. In nucleotides, the CDR3 is TGTGCCAGCAGTATTATTGGTCAGCCCCAGCATTTT. Its translation: CASSIIGQPQHF.

The chain uses TRBV6-1 and TRBJ2-2; 7 nucleotides align to TRBD1. The CDR3 extends over 18 amino acids. In germline, CDR1 is MNHNS, CDR2 SASEGT. Germline trimming cut 6 bases from V and 3 bases from J; bases unmatched to any gene: 16. CDR3 amino acids: CASRAAQGFRLYTGELFF. The DNA for the CDR3 is TGTGCCAGCAGGGCAGCACAGGGGTTTCGTTTGTACACCGGGGAGCTGTTTTTT.

The DNA of the CDR3 is TGTGCCAGCAGTGTGCCAGGGGAAGAGACCCAGTACTTC. It translates to CASSVPGEETQYF. This chain links TRBV25-1 with TRBJ2-5, with TRBD1 as a possible D gene (6 bases). CDR3 length equals 13 residues. Trimming pared 4 bases from V and 3 bases from J, leaving 9 bases between. In germline, CDR1 is MGHDK, CDR2 SYGVNS.

The chain couples TRBV6-6 to TRBJ1-1, with D unresolved. V lost 6 bases and J 7 bases, leaving 15 bases between the germline ends. Germline V gives CDR1 MNHNY, CDR2 SVGAGI (reference sequence). The CDR3 covers 13 residues. The CDR3 protein is CASSLPRWGEAFF. CDR3 in DNA: TGTGCCAGCAGCCTCCCCCGGTGGGGTGAAGCTTTCTTT.

This clonotype was seen a handful of times. V and J are TRBV7-2 and TRBJ1-4, with 8 bases identical to TRBD1. V lost 5 bases, J lost 2 bases, and 1 base stayed unmatched. The length of the CDR3 is 14 residues. The germline V gene encodes CDR1 SGHTA and CDR2 FQGNSA. DNA of the CDR3: TGTGCCAGCAGCCAGGGGGCTACTAATGAAAAACTGTTTTTT. Translating gives CASSQGATNEKLFF.

A few counts support this clonotype. The chain recombines TRBV20-1 with TRBJ1-2; TRBD1 might be the D (5 bases). The CDR3 totals 15 residues. Germline assignment: CDR1 DFQATT and CDR2 SNEGSKA (reference sequence). The ends were cut back, 1 base at V and 2 bases at J, with 14 bases in the middle. In DNA, the CDR3 is TGCAGTGCTAGAGCCTATCAGGGAGGGAACTATGGCTACACCTTC. Amino acids: CSARAYQGGNYGYTF.

The chain recombines TRBV11-2 with TRBJ2-1; 15 nucleotides match TRBD2. Trimming removed 4 bases from V and 6 bases from J; junction bases left unmatched: 13. The CDR3 extends over 19 amino acids. The germline V gene encodes CDR1 SGHAT and CDR2 FQNNGV. The DNA of the CDR3 is TGTGCCAGCAGCTCCCGTGGGACTAGCGGGGGGTATAAGGTCAATGAGCAGTTCTTC. It codes for CASSSRGTSGGYKVNEQFF.